A selection of T cell receptor beta chains follows, all from one sample in a study of blood T cell repertoires in COVID-19. Generated by immunoSEQ multiplex PCR, the TCRdb table keeps only in-frame clones and is missing some. The sample holds 65,000 to 70,000 clones, roughly 73% seen once. The material sequenced was peripheral blood. The receptor source for this set is a woman aged 55 to 70 with acute or convalescent COVID-19. The CDR3 runs from the conserved cysteine through the conserved F or W. The order of the fields is D gene, J gene, clone size, V gene, CDR3 length, CDR3 DNA, CDR3 protein. A D gene is named only where the DNA matches it firmly. The size of a clone is reported for some rows only, either as once, few or many, or as a class for expanded clones.

D gene: TRBD1; J gene: TRBJ1-6; clone size: -; V gene: TRBV11-2; CDR3 length: 13; CDR3 DNA: TGTGCCAGCAGCAACCAGGGGGGCTCACCCCTCCACTTT; CDR3 protein: CASSNQGGSPLHF
D gene: TRBD2; J gene: TRBJ2-3; clone size: -; V gene: TRBV4-1; CDR3 length: 18; CDR3 DNA: TGCGCCAGCAGCCAAGGGGCATCCGTGACGGGGGGTCCAGATACGCAGTATTTT; CDR3 protein: CASSQGASVTGGPDTQYF
D gene: TRBD1; J gene: TRBJ2-5; clone size: -; V gene: TRBV25-1; CDR3 length: 12; CDR3 DNA: TGTGCCACTCGGGACAGTCGGGAGACCCAGTACTTC; CDR3 protein: CATRDSRETQYF
D gene: -; J gene: TRBJ1-5; clone size: few; V gene: TRBV2; CDR3 length: 14; CDR3 DNA: TGTGCCAGCAGGGACAGCTATAGCAATCAGCCCCAGCATTTT; CDR3 protein: CASRDSYSNQPQHF
D gene: TRBD2; J gene: TRBJ2-1; clone size: -; V gene: TRBV3-1/TRBV3-2; CDR3 length: 16; CDR3 DNA: TGTGCCAGCAGCCAAGAGGGGGGGAGCTCCTACAATGAGCAGTTCTTC; CDR3 protein: CASSQEGGSSYNEQFF
D gene: -; J gene: TRBJ2-6; clone size: once; V gene: TRBV29-1; CDR3 length: 14; CDR3 DNA: TGCAGCGCCGGGGGAGGCTCTGGGGCCAACGTCCTGACTTTC; CDR3 protein: CSAGGGSGANVLTF
D gene: TRBD1; J gene: TRBJ2-5; clone size: -; V gene: TRBV29-1; CDR3 length: 14; CDR3 DNA: TGCAGCGCCCCAGGACAGGGAGGTGGAGAGACCCAGTACTTC; CDR3 protein: CSAPGQGGGETQYF
D gene: TRBD2; J gene: TRBJ2-1; clone size: many; V gene: TRBV9; CDR3 length: 17; CDR3 DNA: TGTGCCAGCAGCGTAGGAATAGCGGGGGGTCAGTTCAATGAGCAGTTCTTC; CDR3 protein: CASSVGIAGGQFNEQFF
D gene: -; J gene: TRBJ1-1; clone size: -; V gene: TRBV5-1; CDR3 length: 14; CDR3 DNA: TGCGCCAGCAGCCCGGACAGCCTGAACACTGAAGCTTTCTTT; CDR3 protein: CASSPDSLNTEAFF
D gene: TRBD1; J gene: TRBJ1-5; clone size: once; V gene: TRBV3-1/TRBV3-2; CDR3 length: 16; CDR3 DNA: TGTGCCAGCAGCCACGCCTCGGGACAGGGTAATCAGCCCCAGCATTTT; CDR3 protein: CASSHASGQGNQPQHF
D gene: -; J gene: TRBJ2-3; clone size: -; V gene: TRBV5-1; CDR3 length: 16; CDR3 DNA: TGCGCCAGCAGTGATGAACGGAGAGCTAGCACAGATACGCAGTATTTT; CDR3 protein: CASSDERRASTDTQYF
D gene: TRBD1; J gene: TRBJ1-6; clone size: once; V gene: TRBV19; CDR3 length: 15; CDR3 DNA: TGTGCCAGTAGTGCCTCGACAGGGGGAAGTTCACCCCTCCACTTT; CDR3 protein: CASSASTGGSSPLHF
D gene: TRBD1; J gene: TRBJ1-2; clone size: -; V gene: TRBV29-1; CDR3 length: 14; CDR3 DNA: TGCAGCGTTCTACCCGGGACAGGGGACTATGGCTACACCTTC; CDR3 protein: CSVLPGTGDYGYTF
D gene: -; J gene: TRBJ2-3; clone size: -; V gene: TRBV27; CDR3 length: 11; CDR3 DNA: TGTGCCAGCAGTTTCCGGGATACGCAGTATTTT; CDR3 protein: CASSFRDTQYF
D gene: -; J gene: TRBJ1-3; clone size: -; V gene: TRBV2; CDR3 length: 14; CDR3 DNA: TGTGCCAGCTTCTTAGGGGACTCTGGAAACACCATATATTTT; CDR3 protein: CASFLGDSGNTIYF
D gene: -; J gene: TRBJ2-1; clone size: -; V gene: TRBV6-5; CDR3 length: 12; CDR3 DNA: TGTGCCAGCCGAAGGGGCTCAGGTGAGCAGTTCTTC; CDR3 protein: CASRRGSGEQFF
D gene: -; J gene: TRBJ2-7; clone size: -; V gene: TRBV18; CDR3 length: 15; CDR3 DNA: TGTGCCAGCTCATCCGAGACAGATTTAGCCTACGAGCAGTACTTC; CDR3 protein: CASSSETDLAYEQYF
D gene: TRBD1; J gene: TRBJ2-1; clone size: -; V gene: TRBV5-1; CDR3 length: 16; CDR3 DNA: TGCGCCAGCAGCTTCGCCGGGACAGGTGCCTACAATGAGCAGTTCTTC; CDR3 protein: CASSFAGTGAYNEQFF
D gene: -; J gene: TRBJ2-5; clone size: few; V gene: TRBV13; CDR3 length: 14; CDR3 DNA: TGTGCCAGCAGCTCATGGGACTCGGTGGGGACCCAGTACTTC; CDR3 protein: CASSSWDSVGTQYF
D gene: -; J gene: TRBJ1-2; clone size: few; V gene: TRBV6-5; CDR3 length: 11; CDR3 DNA: TGTGCCAGCAGTTCGCGATATGGCTACACCTTC; CDR3 protein: CASSSRYGYTF
D gene: TRBD1; J gene: TRBJ2-2; clone size: -; V gene: TRBV7-2; CDR3 length: 16; CDR3 DNA: TGTGCCAGCAGCTTAGTGGACAGGGGGAACACCGGGGAGCTGTTTTTT; CDR3 protein: CASSLVDRGNTGELFF
D gene: -; J gene: TRBJ1-3; clone size: -; V gene: TRBV19; CDR3 length: 14; CDR3 DNA: TGTGCCAGTAAAGCATCGTCGACTGGAAACACCATATATTTT; CDR3 protein: CASKASSTGNTIYF
D gene: -; J gene: TRBJ1-6; clone size: -; V gene: TRBV12-5; CDR3 length: 13; CDR3 DNA: TGTGCTAGTGGTCCCGGTCCGTATTCACCCCTCCACTTT; CDR3 protein: CASGPGPYSPLHF
D gene: TRBD1; J gene: TRBJ1-2; clone size: once; V gene: TRBV3-1/TRBV3-2; CDR3 length: 18; CDR3 DNA: TGTGCCAGCAGCCAAGAAGGGGACAGGGGCAGGCATAACTATGGCTACACCTTC; CDR3 protein: CASSQEGDRGRHNYGYTF
D gene: TRBD1; J gene: TRBJ1-6; clone size: -; V gene: TRBV9; CDR3 length: 16; CDR3 DNA: TGTGCCAGCAGCGTAGGGGACAGGGGTCATAATTCACCCCTCCACTTT; CDR3 protein: CASSVGDRGHNSPLHF
D gene: TRBD1; J gene: TRBJ1-1; clone size: once; V gene: TRBV15; CDR3 length: 15; CDR3 DNA: TGTGCCACCAGCACACGAGGGGGCCCGGGCACTGAAGCTTTCTTT; CDR3 protein: CATSTRGGPGTEAFF
D gene: -; J gene: TRBJ1-5; clone size: few; V gene: TRBV12-3/TRBV12-4; CDR3 length: 13; CDR3 DNA: TGTGCCAGCAGTTCAGTGGCGCGGCAGCCCCAGCATTTT; CDR3 protein: CASSSVARQPQHF
D gene: TRBD1; J gene: TRBJ1-6; clone size: -; V gene: TRBV5-1; CDR3 length: 14; CDR3 DNA: TGCGCCAGCAGCAGGCCGGACAGGGATTCACCCCTCCACTTT; CDR3 protein: CASSRPDRDSPLHF
D gene: TRBD2; J gene: TRBJ2-7; clone size: few; V gene: TRBV19; CDR3 length: 13; CDR3 DNA: TGTGCCAGTAGGAGGGGAGGGACCTACGAGCAGTACTTC; CDR3 protein: CASRRGGTYEQYF
D gene: TRBD1; J gene: TRBJ1-5; clone size: -; V gene: TRBV27; CDR3 length: 14; CDR3 DNA: TGTGCCAGCAGTTCCCAGGGGGCTCTTCAGCCCCAGCATTTT; CDR3 protein: CASSSQGALQPQHF
D gene: TRBD2; J gene: TRBJ2-5; clone size: -; V gene: TRBV3-1/TRBV3-2; CDR3 length: 13; CDR3 DNA: TGTGCCAGCAGCCAGACTAGCGGAGAGACCCAGTACTTC; CDR3 protein: CASSQTSGETQYF
D gene: TRBD1; J gene: TRBJ1-5; clone size: -; V gene: TRBV7-6; CDR3 length: 16; CDR3 DNA: TGTGCCAGCAGCCTCGGGACAGGGGAAAGCAATCAGCCCCAGCATTTT; CDR3 protein: CASSLGTGESNQPQHF
D gene: -; J gene: TRBJ1-4; clone size: -; V gene: TRBV5-6; CDR3 length: 14; CDR3 DNA: TGTGCCAGCAGCTTGAGGGCAGGGAATGAAAAACTGTTTTTT; CDR3 protein: CASSLRAGNEKLFF
D gene: -; J gene: TRBJ2-2; clone size: -; V gene: TRBV9; CDR3 length: 16; CDR3 DNA: TGTGCCAGCTCCACCGGAGGCTCCCCGAACACCGGGGAGCTGTTTTTT; CDR3 protein: CASSTGGSPNTGELFF
D gene: -; J gene: TRBJ1-3; clone size: -; V gene: TRBV7-6; CDR3 length: 15; CDR3 DNA: TGTGCCAGCAGCTTAGGAGGAGGATCTGGAAACACCATATATTTT; CDR3 protein: CASSLGGGSGNTIYF
D gene: -; J gene: TRBJ1-3; clone size: -; V gene: TRBV20-1; CDR3 length: 11; CDR3 DNA: TGCAGTGCTTCAGATGGAAACACCATATATTTT; CDR3 protein: CSASDGNTIYF
D gene: TRBD2; J gene: TRBJ2-1; clone size: -; V gene: TRBV4-3; CDR3 length: 15; CDR3 DNA: TGCGCCAGCAGTCCCAGGGCGGGGGATTACAATGAGCAGTTCTTC; CDR3 protein: CASSPRAGDYNEQFF
D gene: -; J gene: TRBJ1-1; clone size: -; V gene: TRBV7-3; CDR3 length: 15; CDR3 DNA: TGTGCCAGCAGCTTGACTCCGGGCCGAGGGACTGAAGCTTTCTTT; CDR3 protein: CASSLTPGRGTEAFF
D gene: -; J gene: TRBJ1-1; clone size: -; V gene: TRBV7-3; CDR3 length: 14; CDR3 DNA: TGTGCCAGCAGCTTAATGGCCGAGGACACTGAAGCTTTCTTT; CDR3 protein: CASSLMAEDTEAFF
D gene: -; J gene: TRBJ1-3; clone size: -; V gene: TRBV21-1; CDR3 length: 22; CDR3 DNA: TGTGCCAGCAGCAAAGAGGGATACGAACAGGGGAAACGTCCGCTCTCTGGAAACACCATATATTTT; CDR3 protein: CASSKEGYEQGKRPLSGNTIYF
D gene: -; J gene: TRBJ1-5; clone size: -; V gene: TRBV5-1; CDR3 length: 14; CDR3 DNA: TGCGCCAGTTATGAGGGAACAGCGGATCCGCCCCAGCATTTT; CDR3 protein: CASYEGTADPPQHF
D gene: -; J gene: TRBJ1-2; clone size: -; V gene: TRBV30; CDR3 length: 11; CDR3 DNA: TGTGCCTGGAAGGGGTCCTATGGCTACACCTTC; CDR3 protein: CAWKGSYGYTF
D gene: -; J gene: TRBJ1-5; clone size: -; V gene: TRBV19; CDR3 length: 13; CDR3 DNA: TGTGCCAGTAATCCACAGGTTACCCAGCCCCAGCATTTT; CDR3 protein: CASNPQVTQPQHF
D gene: TRBD2; J gene: TRBJ2-3; clone size: -; V gene: TRBV2; CDR3 length: 16; CDR3 DNA: TGTGCCAGCAGTCTGGCTAGCGGGGGGGTGCCAGATACGCAGTATTTT; CDR3 protein: CASSLASGGVPDTQYF
D gene: -; J gene: TRBJ1-1; clone size: -; V gene: TRBV6-5; CDR3 length: 14; CDR3 DNA: TGTGCCAGCAGTTGGCTTGAGGGGAACACTGAAGCTTTCTTT; CDR3 protein: CASSWLEGNTEAFF
D gene: TRBD2; J gene: TRBJ2-7; clone size: -; V gene: TRBV2; CDR3 length: 14; CDR3 DNA: TGTGCCAGCAGTGAAGCCGGGGAGGGGTCCGAGCAGTACTTC; CDR3 protein: CASSEAGEGSEQYF
D gene: TRBD2; J gene: TRBJ2-3; clone size: -; V gene: TRBV2; CDR3 length: 16; CDR3 DNA: TGTGCCAGCAGGACGACTAGCGGGGGTCCCACAGATACGCAGTATTTT; CDR3 protein: CASRTTSGGPTDTQYF
D gene: TRBD1; J gene: TRBJ2-3; clone size: -; V gene: TRBV2; CDR3 length: 15; CDR3 DNA: TGTGCCAGCAGCAACAACAGGGGAAGCACAGATACGCAGTATTTT; CDR3 protein: CASSNNRGSTDTQYF
D gene: -; J gene: TRBJ2-7; clone size: -; V gene: TRBV5-1; CDR3 length: 14; CDR3 DNA: TGCGCCAGCAGCTTGACAGGGAAATTGTACGAGCAGTACTTC; CDR3 protein: CASSLTGKLYEQYF
D gene: TRBD1; J gene: TRBJ2-7; clone size: -; V gene: TRBV6-1; CDR3 length: 13; CDR3 DNA: TGTGCCAGCAGGACAGGGGTGTACTACGAGCAGTACTTC; CDR3 protein: CASRTGVYYEQYF
D gene: TRBD2; J gene: TRBJ2-7; clone size: -; V gene: TRBV18; CDR3 length: 15; CDR3 DNA: TGTGCCAGCTCAGCAGGGACTAGCGGGGTAACCGAGCAGTACTTC; CDR3 protein: CASSAGTSGVTEQYF
D gene: -; J gene: TRBJ2-7; clone size: -; V gene: TRBV9; CDR3 length: 14; CDR3 DNA: TGTGCCAGCAGCGTAGGGGGCAGCTCCTACGAGCAGTACTTC; CDR3 protein: CASSVGGSSYEQYF
D gene: TRBD1; J gene: TRBJ1-2; clone size: -; V gene: TRBV5-6; CDR3 length: 16; CDR3 DNA: TGTGCCAGCACCACAAAACCGGGACAGGGGCCCTATGGCTACACCTTC; CDR3 protein: CASTTKPGQGPYGYTF
D gene: -; J gene: TRBJ2-1; clone size: -; V gene: TRBV6-5; CDR3 length: 15; CDR3 DNA: TGTGCCAGCAGTCCTCTGCCGGGATCCTACAATGAGCAGTTCTTC; CDR3 protein: CASSPLPGSYNEQFF
D gene: TRBD2; J gene: TRBJ2-3; clone size: -; V gene: TRBV5-6; CDR3 length: 17; CDR3 DNA: TGTGCCAGCAGCTTAACCCCCACGGGGGGACGGTCAGATACGCAGTATTTT; CDR3 protein: CASSLTPTGGRSDTQYF
D gene: TRBD1; J gene: TRBJ1-6; clone size: -; V gene: TRBV3-1/TRBV3-2; CDR3 length: 15; CDR3 DNA: TGTGCCAGCAGCCAAGAGGTCAGGGGGAATTCACCCCTCCACTTT; CDR3 protein: CASSQEVRGNSPLHF
D gene: -; J gene: TRBJ1-4; clone size: -; V gene: TRBV7-9; CDR3 length: 18; CDR3 DNA: TGTGCCAGCAGCTTAGTCGCGTGGGGAGTAGATACTAATGAAAAACTGTTTTTT; CDR3 protein: CASSLVAWGVDTNEKLFF